The 30 T cell receptor beta chains below were found in one sample sequenced in a study of CD8 T cells in ankylosing spondylitis. TCRdb analysed the 5' RACE reads with MiXCR anew, one entry per CDR3 protein. The repertoire includes approximately 260,000 distinct CDR3 sequences, 15% to 20% of them detected once, and less than 35% sits in the top ten. Material: blood, either unsorted or a sorted T cell fraction (not recorded which). The receptors shown here come from a male donor with ankylosing spondylitis or in good health (not recorded which).

V gene TRBV4-3 combines with J gene TRBJ1-1; TRBD1 is a possible D gene (5 bases). This CDR3 has 13 residues. V was shortened by 5 bases and J by 4 bases, with 11 bases between the two germline ends. Germline-derived CDR1 and CDR2 are LGHNA and YSLEER. CDR3 protein: CASSLPGGTEAFF. DNA of the CDR3: TGCGCCAGCAGCTTACCGGGGGGCACTGAAGCTTTCTTT.

This chain links TRBV13 with TRBJ2-3; D uncertain. Trimming took off 4 bases at V and 2 bases at J, with 13 bases between the two ends. The germline V gene has CDR1 PRHDT and CDR2 FYEKMQ (reference sequence). The CDR3 is 15 residues long. The CDR3 nucleotides are TGTGCCAGCAGCTCCGATAACGGGTTCACAGATACGCAGTATTTT. Translation: CASSSDNGFTDTQYF.

This clonotype was observed a few times. The J gene is TRBJ2-1, the V gene TRBV7-2; D might be TRBD2 (6 bases). Germline CDR1 and CDR2: SGHTA and FQGNSA. This CDR3 has 16 residues. V shed 2 bases and J shed 3 bases, with 14 bases lying between them. The chain's CDR3 is CASSLNWGEDYNEQFF. CDR3 DNA sequence: TGTGCCAGCAGCTTAAATTGGGGGGAGGACTACAATGAGCAGTTCTTC. The full variable domain, its missing parts supplied by reference TRBV7-2 and TRBJ2-1, is GAGVSQSPSNKVTEKGKDVELRCDPISGHTALYWYRQSLGQGLEFLIYFQGNSAPDKSGLPSDRFSAERTGGSVSTLTIQRTQQEDSAVYLCASSLNWGEDYNEQFFGPGTRLTVL.

At least ten counts were recorded for this clonotype. The gene calls are TRBV6-1 and TRBJ1-3, with no clear D. CDR3 size: 14 residues. The V and J ends lost 10 bases and 3 bases respectively, with 16 bases between them. Germline V gene lookup returns CDR1 MNHNS and CDR2 SASEGT. The CDR3 DNA sequence: TGTGCCATCAGCCCCGGGGAAGGTGGAAACACCATATATTTT. Protein sequence: CAISPGEGGNTIYF.

V usage is TRBV6-1 and J usage is TRBJ1-1; 8 nucleotides line up with TRBD1. Losses at the gene ends were 5 bases for V and 0 bases for J; bases not matched to a gene: 2. The CDR3 covers 14 residues. Per germline, CDR1 MNHNS and CDR2 SASEGT. CDR3 sequence reads: CASSQGALNTEAFF. The CDR3 nucleotides read TGTGCCAGCAGTCAGGGGGCTTTGAACACTGAAGCTTTCTTT.

Notes on this clonotype: Possible read error: a much larger clone is one base away. This chain connects TRBV29-1 to TRBJ2-1, with 7 bases matching TRBD2. Germline V gene data show CDR1 as SQVTM and CDR2 as ANQGSEA. There are 12 residues in the CDR3. DNA for the CDR3: TGCAGAGTTGAAGAGGCTAGCGGAGAGCAGTTCTTC. Amino acid sequence: CRVEEASGEQFF.

The J gene is TRBJ2-7, the V gene TRBV7-9; TRBD1 or TRBD2 may be the D gene (5 bases each). CDR3 length: 14 amino acids. V was clipped by 5 bases and J by 2 bases, with 13 bases between them. Germline assignment: CDR1 SEHNR and CDR2 FQNEAQ (reference sequence). The CDR3, as DNA: TGTGCCAGCAGCCCCGGGACCAACACCTACGAGCAGTACTTC. Translated, it gives CASSPGTNTYEQYF.

Notes on this clonotype: A much larger clone sits a single nucleotide away, making a read error possible. The V call is TRBV7-9, the J call TRBJ2-7; possibly TRBD2 for D (5 bases). The ends were cut back, 7 bases at V and 4 bases at J, with 20 bases in the middle. This CDR3 contains 15 residues. From germline, CDR1 is SEHNR and CDR2 FQNEAQ (reference sequence). CDR3 residues: CASTPMNTGIYEQYF. CDR3 bases: TGTGCCAGCACGCCGATGAATACCGGGATTTACGAGCAGTACTTC.

The chain recombines TRBV2 with TRBJ2-1, with no clear D. There are 15 residues in the CDR3. In germline, CDR1 is SNHLY, CDR2 FYNNEI. The V end was cut by 3 bases, the J end by 2 bases, with 11 bases between. CDR3 sequence: CASSDLAFPYNEQFF. CDR3 DNA: TGTGCCAGCAGTGACTTGGCTTTCCCCTACAATGAGCAGTTCTTC.

CDR3 DNA: TGTGCCAGCAGCCAAGAGGTATTGAGGGGGGAGCTGGACGAGCAGTACTTC. Translating gives CASSQEVLRGELDEQYF. The gene calls are TRBV3-1 and TRBJ2-7, with D possibly called TRBD1 or TRBD2 (6 bases each). CDR3 length: 17 residues. CDR1 LGHDT and CDR2 YNNKEL come from the germline V gene (reference sequence). Trimming stripped 0 bases from V and 5 bases from J, with 20 bases between.

A few counts support this clonotype. The rearrangement uses TRBV6-1 and TRBJ1-1; D remains ambiguous. The CDR3 runs to 10 residues. Germline V lookup: CDR1 MNHNS, CDR2 SASEGT. Between the trimmed V and J ends, which lost 1 base and 10 bases, there was a span of 4 bases. The CDR3 loop is CASSEGGAFF. DNA of the CDR3: TGTGCCAGCAGTGAAGGGGGAGCTTTCTTT.

This sequence joins TRBV11-2 and TRBJ2-3; D gene unclear. In germline, CDR1 is SGHAT, CDR2 FQNNGV. Trimming shortened V by 5 bases and J by 0 bases, and 12 bases separated the two germline ends. The CDR3 has 15 amino acids. The CDR3 DNA is TGTGCCAGCAGCATAGCCGATGGGAGCACAGATACGCAGTATTTT. Encoded protein: CASSIADGSTDTQYF.

This clonotype showed up many times. The chain has TRBV27 and TRBJ2-1, with TRBD2 as a possible D gene (5 bases). This CDR3 is built from 13 residues. The germline V gene encodes CDR1 MNHEY and CDR2 SMNVEV (reference sequence). V lost 3 bases and J lost 4, with 7 bases in between. As DNA, the CDR3 is TGTGCCAGCAGTTTCGGGGTATACAATGAGCAGTTCTTC. Translated, it gives CASSFGVYNEQFF.

The chain joins TRBV4-3 to TRBJ2-5; 7 bases agree with TRBD1. The junction had 11 bases not matched to a gene; V was cut back by 3 bases and J by 4 bases. CDR3 length equals 16 residues. The germline CDR1 and CDR2 sequences are LGHNA and YSLEER. The CDR3 loop reads CASSQALGQFGETQYF. CDR3 in DNA: TGCGCCAGCAGCCAGGCCTTGGGACAGTTCGGAGAGACCCAGTACTTC.

This clonotype was counted only a few times. The CDR3 here is CASSLAMSRSYGYTF. CDR3 DNA: TGTGCCAGCAGTTTAGCGATGTCCAGAAGCTATGGCTACACCTTC. The chain has TRBV12-3 or TRBV12-4 and TRBJ1-2; D is unresolved. The CDR3 sequence is 15 residues long. The V end lost 0 bases, the J end lost 4 bases, and 12 bases lay between the germline ends.

This clonotype appeared many times. This sequence joins TRBV7-2 and TRBJ1-3; a weak D match, TRBD1 (6 bases). There are 13 residues in the CDR3. Germline values: CDR1 SGHTA, CDR2 FQGNSA. The ends were cut back, 5 bases at V and 4 bases at J, with 9 bases in the middle. The CDR3 DNA sequence: TGTGCCAGCAGCCCCGGGACAGGAAACACCATATATTTT. It yields the protein CASSPGTGNTIYF. Based on the CDR3 plus reference TRBV7-2 and TRBJ1-3, the full variable domain is GAGVSQSPSNKVTEKGKDVELRCDPISGHTALYWYRQSLGQGLEFLIYFQGNSAPDKSGLPSDRFSAERTGGSVSTLTIQRTQQEDSAVYLCASSPGTGNTIYFGEGSWLTVV.

This clonotype was counted at least ten times. The chain couples TRBV5-1 to TRBJ2-7, with D perhaps TRBD2 (7 bases). Trimming shortened V by 0 bases and J by 2 bases, and 9 bases separated the two germline ends. This CDR3 is 14 amino acids long. In germline, CDR1 is SGHRS, CDR2 YFSETQ. The CDR3 bases are TGCGCCAGCAGCTTGGAGGGGGGGCCCTACGAGCAGTACTTC. It specifies CASSLEGGPYEQYF.

This clonotype was detected a few times. The rearrangement uses TRBV11-2 and TRBJ2-2, with 13 bases that match TRBD2. Germline V gene data show CDR1 as SGHAT and CDR2 as FQNNGV. The CDR3 contains 20 residues. The V segment lost 5 bases and the J segment 0 bases; nucleotides outside the gene matches: 12. CDR3: CASSRWDSGTSGANTGELFF. The CDR3 nucleotides are TGTGCCAGCAGCCGTTGGGATTCCGGGACTAGCGGGGCGAACACCGGGGAGCTGTTTTTT.

The CDR3 region is CGEVVRGELFF. In DNA, the CDR3 is TGCGGTGAAGTGGTTCGCGGGGAGCTGTTTTTT. The chain couples TRBV20-1 to TRBJ2-2; D is unresolved. In germline, CDR1 is DFQATT, CDR2 SNEGSKA (reference sequence). The CDR3 extends over 11 amino acids.

This clonotype was seen more than once but under ten times. The CDR3 sequence is CASSLLADTYNEQFF. The DNA of the CDR3 is TGCGCCAGCAGCTTGCTAGCGGACACTTACAATGAGCAGTTCTTC. The V and J genes are TRBV4-3 and TRBJ2-1, with 7 bases matching TRBD2. This CDR3 contains 15 residues. The V gene end was trimmed by 5 bases and the J gene end by 4 bases; junction bases not matched to a gene: 8. From germline, CDR1 is LGHNA and CDR2 YSLEER.

This clonotype was recorded at least ten times. The chain joins TRBV5-1 to TRBJ1-2, with D perhaps TRBD1 (5 bases). The germline V and J ends were trimmed by 7 bases and 0 bases, with 13 bases remaining between them. The CDR3 totals 14 residues. CDR1 and CDR2 from the germline V gene are SGHRS and YFSETQ. The CDR3 DNA follows: TGCGCCAGCCGACGACAGAAAGCTAACTATGGCTACACCTTC. Translated, it gives CASRRQKANYGYTF. Looking up the rest from reference TRBV5-1 and TRBJ1-2 gives the full variable domain: KAGVTQTPRYLIKTRGQQVTLSCSPISGHRSVSWYQQTPGQGLQFLFEYFSETQRNKGNFPGRFSGRQFSNSRSEMNVSTLELGDSALYLCASRRQKANYGYTFGSGTRLTVV.

The V and J genes are TRBV5-6 and TRBJ1-1, with no clear D. This CDR3 has 13 amino acids. In germline, CDR1 is SGHDT, CDR2 YYEEEE. The V end lost 3 bases, the J end lost 4 bases, and 10 bases lay between the germline ends. In DNA form, the CDR3 reads TGTGCCAGCAGCTCAGACCTCGGCACTGAAGCTTTCTTT. Translated, it gives CASSSDLGTEAFF.

The V call is TRBV7-6, the J call TRBJ2-7; TRBD2 might be the D (5 bases). Germline V gene data show CDR1 as SGHVS and CDR2 as FNYEAQ. V lost 4 bases, J lost 5 bases, and 15 bases lay in between. The CDR3 length is 14 residues. In DNA, the CDR3 is TGTGCCAGCAGCTCGGACTTTGCTCCCCACGAGCAGTACTTC. Its translation is CASSSDFAPHEQYF.

The sample holds a few counts of this clonotype. The gene calls are TRBV4-1 and TRBJ1-6; TRBD1 aligns across 9 bases. The V gene's germline CDR1 is MGHRA and CDR2 YSYEKL. With V trimmed by 2 bases and J by 7 bases, 15 bases remained unmatched. The CDR3 spans 19 residues. The CDR3 DNA reads TGCGCCAGCAGCCAAACCCCCAACGCCCCTGACAGGGGGAATTCACCCCTCCACTTT. It is translated as CASSQTPNAPDRGNSPLHF.

This clonotype was counted between two and nine times. V gene TRBV12-3 or TRBV12-4 combines with J gene TRBJ2-1, with TRBD2 identical over 7 bases. CDR3 size: 14 residues. V was clipped by 6 bases and J by 8 bases; unmatched bases: 10. This CDR3 reads CASSLGGGRDEQFF. The DNA of the CDR3 is TGTGCCAGCAGCCTAGGCGGGGGTAGGGATGAGCAGTTCTTC.

The chain recombines TRBV29-1 with TRBJ2-7, with 9 bases that match TRBD1. This CDR3 comprises 13 residues. From germline, CDR1 is SQVTM and CDR2 ANQGSEA. The ends lost 4 bases at V and 1 base at J; junction bases unmatched: 2. The CDR3 region is CSVGDRVSYEQYF. CDR3 DNA sequence: TGCAGCGTTGGGGACAGGGTTTCCTACGAGCAGTACTTC.

This clonotype has only a few counts. The chain uses TRBV6-2 or TRBV6-3 and TRBJ2-7, with 10 nucleotides matching TRBD2. The CDR3 spans 18 residues. Germline V gene sequence: CDR1 MNHEY, CDR2 SVGEGT. The junction had 13 bases not matched to a gene; V was cut back by 2 bases and J by 3 bases. This CDR3 is CASSYRRRSGRENYEQYF. CDR3 DNA: TGTGCCAGCAGTTACCGCCGGAGGAGCGGGAGGGAGAACTACGAGCAGTACTTC.

The gene calls are TRBV6-1 and TRBJ2-5; weak D call: TRBD2 (6 bases). The CDR3 runs 15 residues. The germline V and J ends were trimmed by 6 bases and 0 bases, with 14 bases remaining between them. In germline, CDR1 is MNHNS, CDR2 SASEGT. The CDR3 loop reads CASRGGRQHQETQYF. The CDR3 DNA is TGTGCCAGCAGGGGGGGAAGACAGCACCAAGAGACCCAGTACTTC.

The chain uses TRBV10-3 and TRBJ2-2; 11 bases match TRBD2. With 4 bases clipped from V and 6 bases from J, the junction kept 25 bases outside the gene matches. This CDR3 contains 22 residues. CDR1 is ENHRY and CDR2 is SYGVKD in the germline V gene. This CDR3 reads CAISAPNLAGGPLMSPAGELFF. CDR3 bases: TGTGCCATCAGTGCACCGAACCTAGCGGGAGGCCCACTTATGAGTCCTGCCGGGGAGCTGTTTTTT.

This clonotype was detected a few times. The chain links TRBV28 to TRBJ2-1; D ambiguous. CDR3 length: 17 residues. Per germline, CDR1 MDHEN and CDR2 SYDVKM. With 5 bases removed from V and 0 bases from J, the gap between germline ends came to 17 bases. DNA of the CDR3: TGTGCCAGCAGTGGCCGGGCCTCCCTTAGCTCCTACAATGAGCAGTTCTTC. Translated, it gives CASSGRASLSSYNEQFF. Full variable domain (outside the CDR3, taken from reference TRBV28 and TRBJ2-1): DVKVTQSSRYLVKRTGEKVFLECVQDMDHENMFWYRQDPGLGLRLIYFSYDVKMKEKGDIPEGYSVSREKKERFSLILESASTNQTSMYLCASSGRASLSSYNEQFFGPGTRLTVL.